This T cell receptor (gamma chain) was obtained from a study of intestinal T cells in coeliac disease. Study-wide background: In the TRG cohort, coeliac patients were much younger than controls.

About 10 formalin-fixed paraffin-embedded scrolls, each 5 µm thick, supplied each case's genomic DNA. J was trimmed by 2 bases and V by 0 bases; bases with no gene match: 12. Germline V CDR1 and CDR2: EGSNGY, YDSYNSKV. The CDR3 sequence is 18 residues long. Regarding the study as a whole: PCR duplicates were indistinguishable from repeated CDR3 amino acid sequences. Degraded FFPE DNA template probably caused partial TCR sequence loss per sample. All 22 biopsies were correctly classified by TRD kmer clustering.

This clone was detected only a few times. The antigen is not known. LymphoTrack primers amplified TRG sequences from 200 ng of biopsy DNA. TCRdb re-processed the multiplex PCR reads using CATT. This table holds over a thousand gamma-chain clones, roughly 40% found once. Sequencing was performed on a duodenal biopsy. The chain couples TRGV2 to TRGJP1. This clonotype originated in a human donor with celiac disease. CDR3 in DNA: TGTGCCACCTGGGACGGGCAGATGGATGGCACCACTGGTTGGTTCAAGATATTT. Translation gives CATWDGQMDGTTGWFKIF.